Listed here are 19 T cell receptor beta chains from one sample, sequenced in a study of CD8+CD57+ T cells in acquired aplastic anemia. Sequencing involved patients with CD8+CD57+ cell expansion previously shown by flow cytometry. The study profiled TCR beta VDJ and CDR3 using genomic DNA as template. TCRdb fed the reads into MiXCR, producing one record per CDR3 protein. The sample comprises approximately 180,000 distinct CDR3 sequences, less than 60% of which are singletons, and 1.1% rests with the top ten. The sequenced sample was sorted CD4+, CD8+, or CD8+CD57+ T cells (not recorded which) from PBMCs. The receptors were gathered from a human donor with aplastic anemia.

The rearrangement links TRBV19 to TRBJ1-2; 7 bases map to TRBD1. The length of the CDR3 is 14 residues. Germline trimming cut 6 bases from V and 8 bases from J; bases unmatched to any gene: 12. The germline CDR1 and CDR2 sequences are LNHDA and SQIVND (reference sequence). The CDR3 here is CASSRGMGIDGYTF. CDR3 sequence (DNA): TGTGCCAGTAGCAGGGGGATGGGGATTGACGGCTACACCTTC. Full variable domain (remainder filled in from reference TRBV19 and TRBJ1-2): DGGITQSPKYLFRKEGQNVTLSCEQNLNHDAMYWYRQDPGQGLRLIYYSQIVNDFQKGDIAEGYSVSREKKESFPLTVTSAQKNPTAFYLCASSRGMGIDGYTFGSGTRLTVV.

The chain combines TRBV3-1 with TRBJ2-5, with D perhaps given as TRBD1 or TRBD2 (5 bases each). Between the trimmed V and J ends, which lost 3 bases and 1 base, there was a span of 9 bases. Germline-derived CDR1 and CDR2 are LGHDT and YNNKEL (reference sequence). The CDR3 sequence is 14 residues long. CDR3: CASSQQGVQETQYF. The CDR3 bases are TGTGCCAGCAGCCAGCAGGGAGTCCAAGAGACCCAGTACTTC.

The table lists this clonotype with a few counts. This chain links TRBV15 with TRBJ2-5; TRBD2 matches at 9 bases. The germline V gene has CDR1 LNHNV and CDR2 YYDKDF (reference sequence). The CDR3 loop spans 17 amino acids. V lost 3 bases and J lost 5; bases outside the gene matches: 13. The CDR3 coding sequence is TGTGCCACCAGCAGCCCGGGGCTAGCGGGGAAGGCGGAGACCCAGTACTTC. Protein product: CATSSPGLAGKAETQYF.

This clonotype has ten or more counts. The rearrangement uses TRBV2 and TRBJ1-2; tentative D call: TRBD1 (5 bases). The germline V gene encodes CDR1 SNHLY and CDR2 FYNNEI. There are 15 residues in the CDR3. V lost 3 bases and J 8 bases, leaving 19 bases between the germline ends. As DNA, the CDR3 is TGTGCCAGCAGTGACCCCCTGACAGCTTCTGGGGGCTACACCTTC. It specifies CASSDPLTASGGYTF. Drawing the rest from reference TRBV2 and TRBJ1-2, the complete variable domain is EPEVTQTPSHQVTQMGQEVILRCVPISNHLYFYWYRQILGQKVEFLVSFYNNEISEKSEIFDDQFSVERPDGSNFTLKIRSTKLEDSAMYFCASSDPLTASGGYTFGSGTRLTVV.

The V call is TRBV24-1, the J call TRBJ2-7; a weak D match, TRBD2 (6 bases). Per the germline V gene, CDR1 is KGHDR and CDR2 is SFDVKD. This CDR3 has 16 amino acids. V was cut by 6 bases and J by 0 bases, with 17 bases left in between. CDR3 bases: TGTGCCACCAGTCATACCATAGCGCGGGGCTCCTACGAGCAGTACTTC. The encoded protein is CATSHTIARGSYEQYF.

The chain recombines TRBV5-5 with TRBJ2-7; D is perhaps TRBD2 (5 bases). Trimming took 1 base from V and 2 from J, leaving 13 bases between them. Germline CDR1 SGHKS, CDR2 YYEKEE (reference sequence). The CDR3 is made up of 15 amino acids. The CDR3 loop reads CASSLRVAPTYEQYF. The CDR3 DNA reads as TGTGCCAGCAGCTTGAGGGTAGCGCCGACCTACGAGCAGTACTTC.

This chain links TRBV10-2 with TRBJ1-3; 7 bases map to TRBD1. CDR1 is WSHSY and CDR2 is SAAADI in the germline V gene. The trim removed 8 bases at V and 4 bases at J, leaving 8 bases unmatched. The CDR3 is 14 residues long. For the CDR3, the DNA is TGCGCCAGCCGGCAGGGGGGGAGCGGAAACACCATATATTTT. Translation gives CASRQGGSGNTIYF.

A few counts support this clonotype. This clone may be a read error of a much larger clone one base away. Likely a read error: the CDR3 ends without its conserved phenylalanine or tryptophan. The CDR3 DNA reads as TGTGCCAGCAGTTACGGGAAAGCTTTCTCT. Translating it yields CASSYGKAFS. The chain recombines TRBV10-3 with TRBJ1-1; D not certain. The CDR3 sequence is 10 residues long. Germline-derived CDR1 and CDR2 are ENHRY and SYGVKD.

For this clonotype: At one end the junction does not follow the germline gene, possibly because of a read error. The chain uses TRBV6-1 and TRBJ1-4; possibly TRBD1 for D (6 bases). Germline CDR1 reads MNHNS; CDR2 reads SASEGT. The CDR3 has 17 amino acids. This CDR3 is CASSPLGGSRAKEKLFF. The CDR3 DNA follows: TGTGCCAGCAGCCCCCTAGGGGGGTCGCGAGCTAAAGAAAAACTGTTTTTT.

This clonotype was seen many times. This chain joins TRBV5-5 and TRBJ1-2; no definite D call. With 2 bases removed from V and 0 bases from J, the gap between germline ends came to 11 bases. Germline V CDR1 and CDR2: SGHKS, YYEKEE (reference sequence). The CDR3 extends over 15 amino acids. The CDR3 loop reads CASSFVGPSNYGYTF. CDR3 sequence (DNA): TGTGCCAGCAGCTTCGTCGGCCCCTCTAACTATGGCTACACCTTC.

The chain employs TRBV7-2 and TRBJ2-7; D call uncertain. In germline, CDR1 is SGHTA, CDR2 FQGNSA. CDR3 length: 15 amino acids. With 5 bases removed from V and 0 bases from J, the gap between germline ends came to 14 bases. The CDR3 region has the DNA TGTGCCAGCAGCCAGACCACCAGCCTCTCCTACGAGCAGTACTTC. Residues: CASSQTTSLSYEQYF.

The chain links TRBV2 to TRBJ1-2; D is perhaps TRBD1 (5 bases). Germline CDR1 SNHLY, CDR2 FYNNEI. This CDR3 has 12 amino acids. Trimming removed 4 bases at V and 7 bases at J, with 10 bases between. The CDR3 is CASSGGVAGYTF. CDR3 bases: TGTGCCAGCAGTGGGGGGGTGGCTGGCTACACCTTC.

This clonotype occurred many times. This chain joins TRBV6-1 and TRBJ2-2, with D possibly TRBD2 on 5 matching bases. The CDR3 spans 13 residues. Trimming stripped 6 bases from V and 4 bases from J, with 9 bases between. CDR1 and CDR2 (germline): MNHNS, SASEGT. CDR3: CASRGRGTGELFF. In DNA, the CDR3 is TGTGCCAGCAGGGGTCGGGGCACCGGGGAGCTGTTTTTT.

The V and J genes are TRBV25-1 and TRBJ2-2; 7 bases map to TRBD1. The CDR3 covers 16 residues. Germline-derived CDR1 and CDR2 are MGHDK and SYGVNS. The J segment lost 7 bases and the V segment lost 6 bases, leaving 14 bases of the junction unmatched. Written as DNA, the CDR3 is TGTGCCAGCAGGTCAAATTTACAGGGGAGCGGCGGGGAGCTGTTTTTT. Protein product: CASRSNLQGSGGELFF.

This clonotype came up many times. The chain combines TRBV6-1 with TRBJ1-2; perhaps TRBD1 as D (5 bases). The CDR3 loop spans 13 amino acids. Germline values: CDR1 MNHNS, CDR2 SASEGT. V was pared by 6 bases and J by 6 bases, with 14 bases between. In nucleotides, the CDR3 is TGTGCCAGCAGGCTGGCGGGGGTAGATGGCTACACCTTC. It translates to CASRLAGVDGYTF.

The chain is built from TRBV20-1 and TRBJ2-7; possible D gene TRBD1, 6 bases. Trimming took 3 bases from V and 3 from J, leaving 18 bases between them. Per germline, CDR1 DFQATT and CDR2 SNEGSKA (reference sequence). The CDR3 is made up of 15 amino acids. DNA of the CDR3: TGCAGTGCTAGCCGAGGCAGGGGCCCCAACTACGAGCAGTACTTC. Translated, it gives CSASRGRGPNYEQYF.

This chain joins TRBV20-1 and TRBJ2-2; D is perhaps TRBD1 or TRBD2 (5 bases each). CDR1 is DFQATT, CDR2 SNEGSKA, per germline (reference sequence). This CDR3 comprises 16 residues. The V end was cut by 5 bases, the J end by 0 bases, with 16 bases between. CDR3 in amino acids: CSASHRDPANTGELFF. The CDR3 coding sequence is TGCAGTGCTTCGCACCGGGACCCCGCGAACACCGGGGAGCTGTTTTTT.

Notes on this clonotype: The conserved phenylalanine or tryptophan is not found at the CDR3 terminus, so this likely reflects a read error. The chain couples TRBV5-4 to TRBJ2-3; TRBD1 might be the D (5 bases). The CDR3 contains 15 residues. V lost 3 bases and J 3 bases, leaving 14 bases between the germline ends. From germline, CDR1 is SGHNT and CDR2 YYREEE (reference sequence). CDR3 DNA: TGTGCCAGCAGCTACCTAGTGGGGCCAACAGATACGCAGTATCTT. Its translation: CASSYLVGPTDTQYL.

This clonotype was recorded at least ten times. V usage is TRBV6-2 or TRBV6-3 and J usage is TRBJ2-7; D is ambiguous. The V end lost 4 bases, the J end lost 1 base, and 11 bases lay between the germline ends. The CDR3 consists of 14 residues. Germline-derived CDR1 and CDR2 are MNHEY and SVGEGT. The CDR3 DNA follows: TGTGCCAGCAGTTTAGTCATCGGATCCTACGAGCAGTACTTC. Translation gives CASSLVIGSYEQYF.